The text below deals with one T cell receptor (beta chain). This specimen comes from a study of cytomegalovirus exposure and HLA in healthy donors. Both 60 Vbeta primers and 13 Jbeta primers went into the PCR. The repertoire was sequenced with immunoSEQ multiplex PCR; TCRdb's copy has only in-frame clones and lacks some. Here the sample spans under 200,000 clones, more than 65% being singletons. Germline V lookup: CDR1 LNHDA, CDR2 SQIVND (reference sequence). Trimming cost V 6 bases and J 4 bases, with 13 bases left between them. The CDR3 runs to 14 residues. This receptor was identified in a man aged 45-60 years in good health and CMV-seropositive. The chain joins TRBV19 to TRBJ1-5; D call uncertain. The sequenced sample was PBMCs. The DNA of the CDR3 is TGTGCCAGTAGGCCGCAGTTTGCTAATCAGCCCCAGCATTTT. This sequence encodes CASRPQFANQPQHF.